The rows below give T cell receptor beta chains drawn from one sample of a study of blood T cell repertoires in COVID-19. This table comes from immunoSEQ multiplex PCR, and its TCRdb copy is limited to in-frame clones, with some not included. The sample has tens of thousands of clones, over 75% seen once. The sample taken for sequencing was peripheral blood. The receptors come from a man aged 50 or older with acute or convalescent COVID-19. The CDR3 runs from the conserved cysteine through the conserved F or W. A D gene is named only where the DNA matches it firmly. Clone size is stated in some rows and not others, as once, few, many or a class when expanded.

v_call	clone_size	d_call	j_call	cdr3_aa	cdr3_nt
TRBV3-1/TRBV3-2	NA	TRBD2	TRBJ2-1	CASSLLAGGPWNEQFF	TGTGCCAGCAGCCTTCTAGCGGGGGGGCCGTGGAATGAGCAGTTCTTC
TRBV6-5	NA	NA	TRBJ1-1	CATGNPVNTEAFF	TGTGCCACAGGGAACCCCGTGAACACTGAAGCTTTCTTT
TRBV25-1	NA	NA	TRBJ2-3	CASSGTLGTDTQYF	TGTGCCAGCAGTGGGACTTTAGGCACAGATACGCAGTATTTT
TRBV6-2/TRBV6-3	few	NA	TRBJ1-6	CASSYSASLAVLHF	TGTGCCAGCAGTTACTCGGCATCGCTGGCAGTCCTCCACTTT
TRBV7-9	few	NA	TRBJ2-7	CASSLGGLGDEQYF	TGTGCCAGCAGCCTGGGAGGATTGGGGGACGAGCAGTACTTC
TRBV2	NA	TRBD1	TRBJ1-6	CASIEDRGDSPLHF	TGTGCCAGCATTGAGGACAGGGGCGACTCACCCCTCCACTTT
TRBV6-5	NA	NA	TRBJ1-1	CASSLVMRTEAFF	TGTGCCAGCAGCCTAGTAATGCGGACTGAAGCTTTCTTT
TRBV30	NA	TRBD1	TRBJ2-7	CAWSVEAGGSEQYF	TGTGCCTGGAGTGTAGAGGCAGGGGGCAGTGAGCAGTACTTC
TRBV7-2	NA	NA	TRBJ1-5	CASSLAGLSNQPQHF	TGTGCCAGCAGCTTAGCTGGACTTAGCAATCAGCCCCAGCATTTT
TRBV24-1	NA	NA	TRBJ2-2	CATSDPRRGAGELFF	TGTGCCACCAGTGATCCCCGACGAGGCGCCGGGGAGCTGTTTTTT
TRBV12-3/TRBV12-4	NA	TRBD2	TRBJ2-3	CASSPTSEVQYF	TGTGCCAGCAGCCCTACTAGCGAGGTGCAGTATTTT
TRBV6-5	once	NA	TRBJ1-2	CASSYGHGYTF	TGTGCCAGCAGTTACGGCCATGGCTACACCTTC
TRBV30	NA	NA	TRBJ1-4	CASGVDEKLFF	TGTGCCAGCGGGGTGGACGAAAAACTGTTTTTT
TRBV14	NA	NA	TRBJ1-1	CASSQGHGRWNTEAFF	TGTGCCAGCAGCCAAGGCCATGGGAGGTGGAACACTGAAGCTTTCTTT
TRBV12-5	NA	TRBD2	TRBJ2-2	CASGTRYSAGDTGELFF	TGTGCTAGTGGTACCCGCTACTCAGCGGGGGACACCGGGGAGCTGTTTTTT
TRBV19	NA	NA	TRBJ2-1	CASHRGGADNEQFF	TGTGCCAGCCATAGGGGGGGGGCCGACAATGAGCAGTTCTTC
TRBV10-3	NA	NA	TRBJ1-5	CAITTDSNQPQHF	TGTGCCATCACGACAGATAGCAATCAGCCCCAGCATTTT
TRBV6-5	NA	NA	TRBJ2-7	CASSYGAGNYEQYF	TGTGCCAGCAGTTACGGGGCAGGGAACTACGAGCAGTACTTC
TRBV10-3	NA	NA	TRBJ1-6	CAISERTDNSPLHF	TGTGCCATCAGTGAACGGACAGATAATTCACCCCTCCACTTT
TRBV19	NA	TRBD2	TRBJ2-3	CASSRKLAGGFFTRVDTQYF	TGTGCCAGTAGTCGAAAACTAGCGGGGGGTTTCTTCACCAGAGTCGATACGCAGTATTTT
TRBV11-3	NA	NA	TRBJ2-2	CASSAGRANTGELFF	TGTGCCAGCAGCGCAGGTCGAGCGAACACCGGGGAGCTGTTTTTT
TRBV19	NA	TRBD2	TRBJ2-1	CASKKRGGRDNEQFF	TGTGCCAGTAAAAAGCGGGGGGGCCGTGACAATGAGCAGTTCTTC